This TCR beta chain originates from a study of circulating CD8 cells and anti-PD-1 response in melanoma. From live CD3+CD8+TCRalphabeta+ cells, four PD-1 and/or TIGIT subsets were sorted. The CDR3 runs to 13 residues. CDR1 MNHEY and CDR2 SMNVEV come from the germline V gene (reference sequence). Trimming took 3 bases from V and 7 from J; bases not matched to a gene: 5. General study results and limits: Under 8% of TRB clonotypes were shared between subsets at M1.

Concerning this clonotype: As yet, its antigen is unknown.

TCR libraries were prepared from about 15 ng of total RNA with the QIAseq Immune Repertoire TCR panel. TCRdb reanalysed the reads using MiXCR and keeps one entry per CDR3 protein. The table includes about 620 distinct CDR3 sequences, roughly 6% detected once. The material was CD8+ T cells from PBMCs, obtained at baseline or after one month of anti-PD-1 therapy (not recorded which). The source is a human donor with melanoma. The rearrangement uses TRBV27 and TRBJ1-1; 7 bases agree with TRBD1. The CDR3 coding sequence is TGTGCCAGCAGTTTGACAGGGAGTGATGAAGCTTTCTTT. It encodes CASSLTGSDEAFF.